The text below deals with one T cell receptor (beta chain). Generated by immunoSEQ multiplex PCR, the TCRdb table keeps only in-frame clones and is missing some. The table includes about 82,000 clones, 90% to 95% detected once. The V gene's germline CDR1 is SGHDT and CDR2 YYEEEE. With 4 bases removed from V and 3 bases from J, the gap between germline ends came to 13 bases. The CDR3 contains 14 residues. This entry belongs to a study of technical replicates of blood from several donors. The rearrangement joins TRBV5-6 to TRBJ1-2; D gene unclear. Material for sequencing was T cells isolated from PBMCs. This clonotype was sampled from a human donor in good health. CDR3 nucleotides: TGTGCCAGCAGCCACCCCTACAGCCACTATGGCTACACCTTC. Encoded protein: CASSHPYSHYGYTF. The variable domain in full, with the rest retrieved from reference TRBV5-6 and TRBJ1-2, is DAGVTQSPTHLIKTRGQQVTLRCSPKSGHDTVSWYQQALGQGPQFIFQYYEEEERQRGNFPDRFSGHQFPNYSSELNVNALLLGDSALYLCASSHPYSHYGYTFGSGTRLTVV.